The TCR beta chain described here comes from a study of shared clonotypes between healthy human individuals. The wider study: The donor group consisted of a couple of women and a few men, aged 18 to 49.

CDR3 length equals 13 residues. The V gene lost 6 bases and the J gene lost 0 bases, with 8 bases spanning the gap. Germline loops: CDR1 MDHEN, CDR2 SYDVKM. The method was immunoSEQ multiplex PCR; TCRdb's version includes in-frame clones alone and lacks a portion of them. The sample carries over 950,000 clones, roughly 77% recorded once. Turning to this clone: The antigen is not known.

General study results and limits: In several donors, around 5.5% of naive CD4 clonotypes appeared in common. What rarefaction showed was incomplete sorted-subset sequencing despite large depth.

This receptor was identified in a man in his late teens or twenties in good health. Some clones in this sample may be carry-over from other donors' samples. The rearrangement joins TRBV28 to TRBJ2-5; D remains unclear. Source material: memory CD4+ T cells from PBMCs. Regarding subset: CD45RA-negative fraction. The CDR3 loop is CASSYPYQETQYF. The DNA for the CDR3 is TGTGCCAGCAGCTACCCGTACCAAGAGACCCAGTACTTC. Variable domain in full (rest from reference TRBV28 and TRBJ2-5): DVKVTQSSRYLVKRTGEKVFLECVQDMDHENMFWYRQDPGLGLRLIYFSYDVKMKEKGDIPEGYSVSREKKERFSLILESASTNQTSMYLCASSYPYQETQYFGPGTRLLVL.